This TCR beta chain was sequenced in a study of T cell repertoires in cytomegalovirus infection. Overall study: Public TCR beta signatures were indicative of both CMV infection and a matching HLA type.

One entry per CDR3 protein results from TCRdb running MiXCR on the reads. The table has about 260,000 distinct CDR3 sequences, roughly 15% seen once. The CDR3 covers 15 residues. The V and J ends lost 4 bases and 3 bases, in that order; junction bases with no gene match: 9. Germline values: CDR1 SGHRS, CDR2 YFSETQ. The source is a human donor in good health (CMV status not recorded). Some clones in this sample may be carry-over from other donors' samples. The sequenced material came from PBMCs. The rearrangement links TRBV5-1 to TRBJ2-7, with TRBD2 matching over 8 bases. CDR3 sequence reads: CASSRTGGEGYEQYF. The CDR3, as DNA: TGCGCCAGCAGCCGGACGGGGGGGGAGGGCTACGAGCAGTACTTC.